This T cell receptor beta chain was recovered during a study of neurological immune-mediated disorders. Concerning this clonotype: The junction shows a germline mismatch at one end, possibly a read error.

Germline V lookup: CDR1 SGHTA, CDR2 FQGNSA. This CDR3 has 16 amino acids. Noted time point: longitudinal time-point 3. TCRdb independently ran MiXCR on the 5' RACE reads; one entry per CDR3 protein. The repertoire holds approximately 100,000 distinct CDR3 sequences, with about a tenth as singletons. The sequence derives from a female donor with HTLV-1-associated myelopathy (HAM/TSP). The chain links TRBV7-2 to TRBJ2-1; TRBD2 is a possible D gene (6 bases). The sequenced sample was PBMCs. The CDR3: CAISLVGGSSYNAQFF. CDR3 nucleotides: TGTGCCATCAGCTTAGTTGGGGGGAGCTCATACAATGCGCAGTTCTTC. Based on the CDR3 plus reference TRBV7-2 and TRBJ2-1, the full variable domain is GAGVSQSPSNKVTEKGKDVELRCDPISGHTALYWYRQSLGQGLEFLIYFQGNSAPDKSGLPSDRFSAERTGGSVSTLTIQRTQQEDSAVYLCAISLVGGSSYNAQFFGPGTRLTVL.